This is a list of T cell receptor beta chains from one sample in a study of shared clonotypes between healthy human individuals. TCRdb's table, derived via immunoSEQ multiplex PCR, lists solely in-frame clones and lacks some. The repertoire holds about 980,000 clones, with over 75% as singletons. Source material: memory CD4+ T cells sorted from blood. These TCRs come from a man aged 18 to 29 in good health. Each CDR3 is given with its conserved first and last residue. Fields, in order: J gene, D gene, V gene, clone size, CDR3 protein, CDR3 DNA. A D gene is named only where the DNA matches it firmly. Some rows have no size entry. The others give once, few or many, or a class for an expanded clone.

j_call: TRBJ1-2; d_call: NA; v_call: TRBV5-6; clone_size: NA; cdr3_aa: CASTSKSNSRYGYTF; cdr3_nt: TGTGCCAGCACCTCAAAGTCCAACTCCCGTTATGGCTACACCTTC
j_call: TRBJ1-4; d_call: NA; v_call: TRBV4-1; clone_size: once; cdr3_aa: CASSQMIGGGGSWEKLFF; cdr3_nt: TGCGCCAGCAGCCAAATGATAGGGGGAGGAGGTTCATGGGAAAAACTGTTTTTT
j_call: TRBJ1-2; d_call: NA; v_call: TRBV6-1; clone_size: NA; cdr3_aa: CASRATGRDYGYTF; cdr3_nt: TGTGCCAGCAGAGCGACAGGTCGGGACTATGGCTACACCTTC
j_call: TRBJ2-7; d_call: TRBD1; v_call: TRBV7-2; clone_size: NA; cdr3_aa: CASKDRATYEQYF; cdr3_nt: TGTGCCAGCAAGGACAGGGCCACCTACGAGCAGTACTTC
j_call: TRBJ2-2; d_call: TRBD2; v_call: TRBV30; clone_size: few; cdr3_aa: CAWSLTTSGRTGELFF; cdr3_nt: TGTGCCTGGAGTCTAACGACTAGCGGGAGGACCGGGGAGCTGTTTTTT
j_call: TRBJ2-5; d_call: TRBD1; v_call: TRBV5-4; clone_size: NA; cdr3_aa: CASSKDRYQETQYF; cdr3_nt: TGTGCCAGCAGCAAGGACAGGTACCAAGAGACCCAGTACTTC
j_call: TRBJ2-3; d_call: NA; v_call: TRBV9; clone_size: once; cdr3_aa: CASEDGVGDTQYF; cdr3_nt: TGTGCCAGCGAAGACGGGGTTGGAGATACGCAGTATTTT
j_call: TRBJ2-1; d_call: TRBD1; v_call: TRBV27; clone_size: NA; cdr3_aa: CASSSFRGHYNEQFF; cdr3_nt: TGTGCCAGCAGTTCGTTCAGGGGGCACTACAATGAGCAGTTCTTC
j_call: TRBJ1-5; d_call: TRBD1; v_call: TRBV6-1; clone_size: NA; cdr3_aa: CAGKTGDQPQHF; cdr3_nt: TGTGCCGGAAAGACAGGGGATCAGCCCCAGCATTTT
j_call: TRBJ2-7; d_call: NA; v_call: TRBV6-5; clone_size: NA; cdr3_aa: CASSSRAKEQYF; cdr3_nt: TGTGCCAGCAGTAGTCGTGCTAAGGAGCAGTACTTC
j_call: TRBJ2-7; d_call: TRBD1; v_call: TRBV10-3; clone_size: NA; cdr3_aa: CAIRKDRGILGEQYF; cdr3_nt: TGTGCCATCAGGAAAGACAGGGGGATCTTAGGTGAGCAGTACTTC
j_call: TRBJ1-2; d_call: NA; v_call: TRBV10-2; clone_size: NA; cdr3_aa: CASQTGYTGNYGYTF; cdr3_nt: TGCGCCAGCCAGACGGGCTATACAGGGAACTATGGCTACACCTTC
j_call: TRBJ1-1; d_call: NA; v_call: TRBV5-1; clone_size: NA; cdr3_aa: CASGRTAYTQNTEAFF; cdr3_nt: TGCGCCAGTGGGCGCACCGCGTACACTCAGAACACTGAAGCTTTCTTT
j_call: TRBJ1-1; d_call: TRBD1; v_call: TRBV7-3; clone_size: NA; cdr3_aa: CASSSQTGSTEAFF; cdr3_nt: TGTGCCAGCAGCTCCCAGACAGGGTCAACTGAAGCTTTCTTT
j_call: TRBJ2-3; d_call: NA; v_call: TRBV5-1; clone_size: many; cdr3_aa: CASSFPTFPDTQYF; cdr3_nt: TGCGCCAGCTCGTTTCCTACGTTCCCAGATACGCAGTATTTT
j_call: TRBJ2-7; d_call: TRBD1; v_call: TRBV5-4; clone_size: NA; cdr3_aa: CASSADRAREQYF; cdr3_nt: TGTGCCAGCAGCGCGGACAGGGCCCGGGAGCAGTACTTC
j_call: TRBJ1-2; d_call: NA; v_call: TRBV11-2; clone_size: once; cdr3_aa: CASSLRAEAVGGYTF; cdr3_nt: TGTGCCAGCAGCTTACGGGCAGAAGCGGTTGGCGGCTACACCTTC
j_call: TRBJ1-1; d_call: NA; v_call: TRBV6-6; clone_size: NA; cdr3_aa: CASSFPGMNTEAFF; cdr3_nt: TGTGCCAGCAGTTTCCCGGGGATGAACACTGAAGCTTTCTTT
j_call: TRBJ2-7; d_call: NA; v_call: TRBV4-1; clone_size: few; cdr3_aa: CASSQEGPHGQYF; cdr3_nt: TGCGCCAGCAGCCAAGAGGGCCCACACGGGCAGTACTTC
j_call: TRBJ1-1; d_call: NA; v_call: TRBV6-5; clone_size: NA; cdr3_aa: CASAYRRGNAEAFF; cdr3_nt: TGTGCCAGCGCCTACCGGAGGGGTAACGCTGAAGCTTTCTTT
j_call: TRBJ2-7; d_call: NA; v_call: TRBV2; clone_size: NA; cdr3_aa: CASKSGGYEQYF; cdr3_nt: TGTGCCAGCAAATCCGGTGGCTACGAGCAGTACTTC
j_call: TRBJ2-1; d_call: NA; v_call: TRBV5-4; clone_size: NA; cdr3_aa: CASSLAQSNNEQFF; cdr3_nt: TGTGCCAGCAGCTTGGCGCAGAGTAACAATGAGCAGTTCTTC
j_call: TRBJ2-3; d_call: NA; v_call: TRBV5-6; clone_size: NA; cdr3_aa: CASRLASGTDTQYF; cdr3_nt: TGTGCCAGCAGATTGGCTAGCGGCACAGATACGCAGTATTTT
j_call: TRBJ2-6; d_call: NA; v_call: TRBV2; clone_size: NA; cdr3_aa: CASSVGGPGANVLTF; cdr3_nt: TGTGCCAGCAGCGTCGGGGGCCCTGGGGCCAACGTCCTGACTTTC
j_call: TRBJ2-1; d_call: TRBD1; v_call: TRBV19; clone_size: few; cdr3_aa: CASARDRGNQFF; cdr3_nt: TGTGCCAGTGCACGGGACAGGGGAAATCAGTTCTTC
j_call: TRBJ2-3; d_call: TRBD1; v_call: TRBV14; clone_size: many; cdr3_aa: CASSQDIGTGKRDTQYF; cdr3_nt: TGTGCCAGCAGCCAAGATATAGGGACAGGGAAAAGAGATACGCAGTATTTT
j_call: TRBJ2-3; d_call: NA; v_call: TRBV5-4; clone_size: NA; cdr3_aa: CASSRVAGTSTDTQYF; cdr3_nt: TGTGCCAGCAGCCGGGTCGCCGGGACTAGCACAGATACGCAGTATTTT
j_call: TRBJ2-3; d_call: NA; v_call: TRBV9; clone_size: NA; cdr3_aa: CASSEVGLSPTDTQYF; cdr3_nt: TGTGCCAGCAGCGAGGTAGGACTCTCCCCCACAGATACGCAGTATTTT
j_call: TRBJ2-2; d_call: NA; v_call: TRBV2; clone_size: once; cdr3_aa: CASSDPQGRSTGELFF; cdr3_nt: TGTGCCAGCAGTGATCCACAGGGGAGGAGCACCGGGGAGCTGTTTTTT
j_call: TRBJ2-5; d_call: NA; v_call: TRBV7-3; clone_size: NA; cdr3_aa: CASSLGEKETQYF; cdr3_nt: TGTGCCAGCAGCCTGGGGGAAAAAGAGACCCAGTACTTC
j_call: TRBJ2-7; d_call: NA; v_call: TRBV10-3; clone_size: NA; cdr3_aa: CASGGLLSSYEQYF; cdr3_nt: TGTGCCTCTGGAGGGCTCCTGAGCTCCTACGAGCAGTACTTC
j_call: TRBJ2-3; d_call: NA; v_call: TRBV19; clone_size: many; cdr3_aa: CASSSLSSTDTQYF; cdr3_nt: TGTGCCAGTAGTTCCCTAAGTAGCACAGATACGCAGTATTTT
j_call: TRBJ2-2; d_call: NA; v_call: TRBV29-1; clone_size: NA; cdr3_aa: CSVGFLNTGELFF; cdr3_nt: TGCAGCGTTGGGTTCTTGAACACCGGGGAGCTGTTTTTT
j_call: TRBJ2-1; d_call: NA; v_call: TRBV27; clone_size: NA; cdr3_aa: CASSLDGTVSDEQFF; cdr3_nt: TGTGCCAGCAGTTTAGACGGGACTGTGAGCGATGAGCAGTTCTTC
j_call: TRBJ1-1; d_call: NA; v_call: TRBV5-4; clone_size: NA; cdr3_aa: CASSFPTQGRNTEAFF; cdr3_nt: TGTGCCAGCAGCTTCCCCACTCAGGGAAGGAACACTGAAGCTTTCTTT
j_call: TRBJ2-1; d_call: NA; v_call: TRBV7-2; clone_size: NA; cdr3_aa: CASSLDGLLGNEQFF; cdr3_nt: TGTGCCAGCAGCTTAGACGGACTGCTAGGAAATGAGCAGTTCTTC
j_call: TRBJ1-2; d_call: NA; v_call: TRBV6-5; clone_size: NA; cdr3_aa: CASRRSVIYGYTF; cdr3_nt: TGTGCCAGCAGGAGGTCAGTGATCTATGGCTACACCTTC
j_call: TRBJ1-3; d_call: TRBD1; v_call: TRBV2; clone_size: NA; cdr3_aa: CASSTRTGPSGNTIYF; cdr3_nt: TGTGCCAGCAGTACCCGGACAGGCCCCTCTGGAAACACCATATATTTT
j_call: TRBJ2-6; d_call: NA; v_call: TRBV5-6; clone_size: NA; cdr3_aa: CASGYRVSGANVLTF; cdr3_nt: TGTGCCAGCGGGTACAGGGTCTCTGGGGCCAACGTCCTGACTTTC
j_call: TRBJ2-5; d_call: NA; v_call: TRBV2; clone_size: NA; cdr3_aa: CASSEVAVSETQYF; cdr3_nt: TGTGCCAGCAGTGAAGTCGCGGTTTCGGAGACCCAGTACTTC
j_call: TRBJ2-1; d_call: NA; v_call: TRBV9; clone_size: NA; cdr3_aa: CASTPEGGGAYNEQFF; cdr3_nt: TGTGCCAGCACCCCGGAGGGAGGGGGGGCCTACAATGAGCAGTTCTTC
j_call: TRBJ2-1; d_call: TRBD2; v_call: TRBV27; clone_size: once; cdr3_aa: CASSTLAGRYNEQFF; cdr3_nt: TGTGCCAGCAGTACTCTAGCGGGCCGTTACAATGAGCAGTTCTTC
j_call: TRBJ1-5; d_call: NA; v_call: TRBV6-6; clone_size: NA; cdr3_aa: CASSPLTAEPQHF; cdr3_nt: TGTGCCAGCAGCCCATTAACCGCCGAGCCCCAGCATTTT